This T cell receptor (beta chain) was sequenced during a study of OX40 agonist ivuxolimab in advanced cancers. Study findings and constraints: Partial responders at 0.1-3.0 mg/kg had among the lowest clonal expansion. The authors did not determine the antigen specificity of the expanded peripheral T cells.

The protocol was immunoSEQ multiplex PCR, while the TCRdb copy is restricted to in-frame clones and leaves out a portion. Of around 91,000 clones in the sample, approximately 89% were seen once. CDR1 and CDR2 from the germline V gene are LNHDA and SQIVND (reference sequence). V was pared by 4 bases and J by 8 bases, with 18 bases between. The CDR3 runs 15 residues. In regard to this clone: Its antigen is as yet unknown.

This sequence joins TRBV19 and TRBJ2-1; tentative D call: TRBD2 (5 bases). The TCR was taken from an adult with an advanced solid tumor such as melanoma, head and neck, liver or kidney cancer. Sequences were derived from CD4+ or CD8+ T cells sorted from blood, sampled in a trial of the OX40 agonist ivuxolimab. The CDR3 loop is CASSKSRTPYDEQFF. CDR3 DNA: TGTGCCAGTAGTAAAAGTCGGACTCCGTACGATGAGCAGTTCTTC.